Sequencing of this T cell receptor (beta chain) was carried out in a study of T cell repertoires in cytomegalovirus infection (dated by TCRdb to about 2019). Turning to the overall study: Donor HLA type was relevant to the analysis, as public TCR beta signatures indicated carriage of CMV infection together with the matching HLA type. Broad study findings and their caveats: In both this cohort and an independent cohort of 352 donors, the cumulative frequency of public TCR beta family members distinguished carriers of CMV infection plus the relevant HLA type. In the ex vivo response, HLA-C-restricted CMV-specific TCR beta clonotypes were dominant, and in two of eight donors the single most frequent clonotype came from this HLA-C-restricted group.

The junction shows trimming of 6 bases on V and 0 bases on J, plus 9 bases between the germline ends. As encoded in the germline V gene, CDR1 is MDHEN while CDR2 is SYDVKM. Including the terminal cysteine and phenylalanine, the CDR3 comprises 14 residues. The CDR3 DNA has 42 bases and is translated from base 1. The instrument was an Illumina HiSeq 1500. TCRdb applied fastp at Q25 and MiXCR to the public reads, then kept only in-frame beta chains. Each record represents a unique CDR3 protein, reported with the most common genes and DNA among its rows. Here the sample has around 100,000 distinct CDR3 sequences; roughly a tenth occur a single time. Jointly, the top ten make up around 33% of the sample. This clonotype came up many times. The antigen it recognizes is unknown. No base qualities exist here, and no much larger clone lies one base off it.

The material sequenced was PBMCs, sequenced either directly or after in vitro stimulation (not recorded which). This clonotype was obtained from a human donor in good health (CMV status not recorded). Some clones in this sample may be carry-over from other donors' samples. The sequence joins TRBV28 to TRBJ1-3, with no reliable assignment of the D segment. The DNA sequence reads TGTGCCAGCAGCCCGAGCGGCTCTGGAAACACCATATATTTT. Its protein reads: CASSPSGSGNTIYF.